The rows below give T cell receptor beta chains drawn from one sample of a study of Ad26.COV2.S vaccination and SARS-CoV-2 variants. The protocol was immunoSEQ multiplex PCR, while the TCRdb copy is restricted to in-frame clones and leaves out a portion. The sample includes hundreds of thousands of clones, roughly 90% of them seen just once. Sequencing was performed on peripheral blood, taken in a trial of Ad26.COV2.S vaccine versus placebo. The receptors stem from a person between 18 and 59 years old who received the Ad26.COV2.S COVID-19 vaccine or a placebo. The CDR3 runs from the conserved cysteine through the conserved F or W. A D gene is named only where the DNA matches it firmly. Rows may omit the clone size; those that give it use once, few, many or a size class.

D gene: NA
V gene: TRBV5-4
clone size: NA
J gene: TRBJ2-5
CDR3 DNA: TGTGCCACACAAGGGCGGGGCGGCGTGGAGGAGACCCAGTACTTC
CDR3 protein: CATQGRGGVEETQYF

D gene: TRBD2
V gene: TRBV5-1
clone size: NA
J gene: TRBJ2-5
CDR3 DNA: TGCGCCAGCAGCCTCGGGACTAGCGGGAGCCCCGAGACCCAGTACTTC
CDR3 protein: CASSLGTSGSPETQYF

D gene: TRBD2
V gene: TRBV7-8
clone size: NA
J gene: TRBJ2-1
CDR3 DNA: TGTGCCAGCAGACGTAGCGGGAGCTCCTACAATGAGCAGTTCTTC
CDR3 protein: CASRRSGSSYNEQFF

D gene: TRBD1
V gene: TRBV3-1/TRBV3-2
clone size: NA
J gene: TRBJ1-2
CDR3 DNA: TGTGCCAGCAGCCCGATTGGGACAGGGGGCTCTGGCTACACCTTC
CDR3 protein: CASSPIGTGGSGYTF

D gene: TRBD1
V gene: TRBV27
clone size: NA
J gene: TRBJ2-7
CDR3 DNA: TGTGCCAGCAGTCCCACCGGGACAGGGGGGACCTACGAGCAGTACTTC
CDR3 protein: CASSPTGTGGTYEQYF

D gene: NA
V gene: TRBV7-3
clone size: NA
J gene: TRBJ2-7
CDR3 DNA: TGTGCCAGCAGCTCCAGCCCCCGGCCAAGGTTAACTTACGAGCAGTACTTC
CDR3 protein: CASSSSPRPRLTYEQYF

D gene: NA
V gene: TRBV9
clone size: NA
J gene: TRBJ2-7
CDR3 DNA: TGTGCCAGCAGCGTAGGAAATGTGAGGACCTACGAGCAGTACTTC
CDR3 protein: CASSVGNVRTYEQYF

D gene: TRBD2
V gene: TRBV2
clone size: NA
J gene: TRBJ2-7
CDR3 DNA: TGTGCCAGCGTTCGGGAGAGCGGGAGCTCCTACGAGCAGTACTTC
CDR3 protein: CASVRESGSSYEQYF

D gene: NA
V gene: TRBV28
clone size: NA
J gene: TRBJ1-1
CDR3 DNA: TGTGCCAGCAGTTCCCTGGGGTTAATGAACACTGAAGCTTTCTTT
CDR3 protein: CASSSLGLMNTEAFF

D gene: TRBD1
V gene: TRBV18
clone size: NA
J gene: TRBJ1-2
CDR3 DNA: TGTGCCAGCTCACCTGGACAGGCTCCGGGCTATGGCTACACCTTC
CDR3 protein: CASSPGQAPGYGYTF

D gene: TRBD2
V gene: TRBV11-3
clone size: NA
J gene: TRBJ2-1
CDR3 DNA: TGTGCCAGCAGCTTAACTAGCGTGGGGGAGCAGTTCTTC
CDR3 protein: CASSLTSVGEQFF

D gene: NA
V gene: TRBV18
clone size: NA
J gene: TRBJ1-5
CDR3 DNA: TGTGCCAGCTCACCAGTTCCGGGTCCCAATCAGCCCCAGCATTTT
CDR3 protein: CASSPVPGPNQPQHF

D gene: NA
V gene: TRBV4-1
clone size: NA
J gene: TRBJ2-3
CDR3 DNA: TGCGCCAGCAGCCAAGATACAGCCGGGGCTCTAGATACGCAGTATTTT
CDR3 protein: CASSQDTAGALDTQYF

D gene: TRBD2
V gene: TRBV7-3
clone size: NA
J gene: TRBJ2-5
CDR3 DNA: TGTGCCAGCAGCTTAAGAGCGGGGGGGCTCGAGACCCAGTACTTC
CDR3 protein: CASSLRAGGLETQYF

D gene: NA
V gene: TRBV30
clone size: NA
J gene: TRBJ1-5
CDR3 DNA: TGTGCCTGGAGCAGGGGTCGCGGTCAGCCCCAGCATTTT
CDR3 protein: CAWSRGRGQPQHF

D gene: NA
V gene: TRBV6-5
clone size: NA
J gene: TRBJ1-4
CDR3 DNA: TGTGCCAGCAGTAACCGACGGAAAGAAAAACTGTTTTTT
CDR3 protein: CASSNRRKEKLFF

D gene: TRBD1
V gene: TRBV11-3
clone size: NA
J gene: TRBJ2-7
CDR3 DNA: TGTGCCAGCAGCTTAGGTGGGACAGGGGGCGACGAGCAGTACTTC
CDR3 protein: CASSLGGTGGDEQYF

D gene: TRBD2
V gene: TRBV29-1
clone size: NA
J gene: TRBJ2-5
CDR3 DNA: TGCAGCGTTAGTGAAAGGGGAGGGAGGGAGACCCAGTACTTC
CDR3 protein: CSVSERGGRETQYF

D gene: NA
V gene: TRBV30
clone size: NA
J gene: TRBJ1-6
CDR3 DNA: TGTGCCTGGAGTGTTGAGATTAATTCACCCCTCCACTTT
CDR3 protein: CAWSVEINSPLHF

D gene: NA
V gene: TRBV6-5
clone size: NA
J gene: TRBJ2-4
CDR3 DNA: TGTGCCAGCACCCCCTCGGCGAGAAACATTCAGTACTTC
CDR3 protein: CASTPSARNIQYF

D gene: TRBD2
V gene: TRBV6-1
clone size: NA
J gene: TRBJ2-7
CDR3 DNA: TGTGCCAGCAGTGAATCGGAGCGGGGATTCTCCTACGAGCAGTACTTC
CDR3 protein: CASSESERGFSYEQYF

D gene: NA
V gene: TRBV11-2
clone size: NA
J gene: TRBJ2-5
CDR3 DNA: TGTGCCAGCAGCTTGGGACCCCAAGAGACCCAGTACTTC
CDR3 protein: CASSLGPQETQYF

D gene: NA
V gene: TRBV11-2
clone size: NA
J gene: TRBJ1-1
CDR3 DNA: TGTGCCAGCAGCTTAGAACGGGCCGAGGAAGCTTTCTTT
CDR3 protein: CASSLERAEEAFF

D gene: NA
V gene: TRBV7-9
clone size: NA
J gene: TRBJ2-1
CDR3 DNA: TGTGCCAGCAGCTTAGCCGGGGGACAGAGATACAATGAGCAGTTCTTC
CDR3 protein: CASSLAGGQRYNEQFF

D gene: NA
V gene: TRBV28
clone size: once
J gene: TRBJ1-1
CDR3 DNA: TGTGCCAGCAGTTTAATCTCGCAGAACACTGAAGCTTTCTTT
CDR3 protein: CASSLISQNTEAFF

D gene: NA
V gene: TRBV19
clone size: NA
J gene: TRBJ2-2
CDR3 DNA: TGTGCCAGTAGTATAACGGGAGACTACACCGGGGAGCTGTTTTTT
CDR3 protein: CASSITGDYTGELFF

D gene: NA
V gene: TRBV7-3
clone size: once
J gene: TRBJ2-5
CDR3 DNA: TGTGCCAGCAGCTTCGGGGGTGGCAGGGTAGAGACCCAGTACTTC
CDR3 protein: CASSFGGGRVETQYF

D gene: NA
V gene: TRBV9
clone size: NA
J gene: TRBJ1-4
CDR3 DNA: TGTGCCAGCAGCGCCCACACCACTTCTAATGAAAAACTGTTTTTT
CDR3 protein: CASSAHTTSNEKLFF

D gene: NA
V gene: TRBV7-9
clone size: few
J gene: TRBJ2-7
CDR3 DNA: TGTGCCAGCAGCTTTCCTGGGGAATACTACGAGCAGTACTTC
CDR3 protein: CASSFPGEYYEQYF

D gene: TRBD1
V gene: TRBV7-3
clone size: NA
J gene: TRBJ1-5
CDR3 DNA: TGTGCCAGCAGGCCCGGGACAGGGCGCCATCAGCCCCAGCATTTT
CDR3 protein: CASRPGTGRHQPQHF

D gene: NA
V gene: TRBV11-3
clone size: NA
J gene: TRBJ2-3
CDR3 DNA: TGTGCCAGCAGCTCCTTACCCCCCGGGGCAGATACGCAGTATTTT
CDR3 protein: CASSSLPPGADTQYF

D gene: NA
V gene: TRBV7-8
clone size: once
J gene: TRBJ2-3
CDR3 DNA: TGTGCCAGCAGCGGAGGTGGACCAGGGACAGATACGCAGTATTTT
CDR3 protein: CASSGGGPGTDTQYF

D gene: TRBD1
V gene: TRBV28
clone size: NA
J gene: TRBJ1-6
CDR3 DNA: TGTGCCAGCAGAAGCCCTGGCGACAGGGTTAATTCACCCCTCCACTTT
CDR3 protein: CASRSPGDRVNSPLHF

D gene: TRBD1
V gene: TRBV5-4
clone size: NA
J gene: TRBJ2-3
CDR3 DNA: TGTGCCAGCAGCTTGGTTCAGGGGGCTGGAGATACGCAGTATTTT
CDR3 protein: CASSLVQGAGDTQYF

D gene: NA
V gene: TRBV11-2
clone size: NA
J gene: TRBJ2-7
CDR3 DNA: TGTGCCAGCAGCTCCACGGCAGGGGCGGCCTACGAGCAGTACTTC
CDR3 protein: CASSSTAGAAYEQYF

D gene: NA
V gene: TRBV5-1
clone size: NA
J gene: TRBJ1-1
CDR3 DNA: TGCGCCAGCAGCAATTGGGCAGGGGCGAACACTGAAGCTTTCTTT
CDR3 protein: CASSNWAGANTEAFF

D gene: NA
V gene: TRBV7-9
clone size: NA
J gene: TRBJ2-1
CDR3 DNA: TGTGCCAGCAGCCTGGTAGGGCGGGGCGAATCCTACAATGAGCAGTTCTTC
CDR3 protein: CASSLVGRGESYNEQFF

D gene: NA
V gene: TRBV29-1
clone size: NA
J gene: TRBJ2-1
CDR3 DNA: TGCAGCGTCTTAAGGACCTACAATGAGCAGTTCTTC
CDR3 protein: CSVLRTYNEQFF

D gene: TRBD1
V gene: TRBV5-6
clone size: NA
J gene: TRBJ1-2
CDR3 DNA: TGTGCCAGCAGCCCGGACAGGGCAAATGGCTACACCTTC
CDR3 protein: CASSPDRANGYTF

D gene: TRBD2
V gene: TRBV14
clone size: NA
J gene: TRBJ2-1
CDR3 DNA: TGTGCCAGCAGCCGCCTGACTAGCGAGGCAGCGAAAGAGCAGTTCTTC
CDR3 protein: CASSRLTSEAAKEQFF

D gene: NA
V gene: TRBV27
clone size: NA
J gene: TRBJ2-1
CDR3 DNA: TGTGCCAGCAGAGTTAGCGGTAGAGGGCTTTACTACAATGAGCAGTTCTTC
CDR3 protein: CASRVSGRGLYYNEQFF

D gene: NA
V gene: TRBV7-6
clone size: NA
J gene: TRBJ2-2
CDR3 DNA: TGTGCCAGCAGCTTAGCGGTGACTTCGGGGGAGCTGTTTTTT
CDR3 protein: CASSLAVTSGELFF

D gene: NA
V gene: TRBV7-9
clone size: many
J gene: TRBJ1-2
CDR3 DNA: TGTGCCAGCAGACGGACAAGCTATGGCTACACCTTC
CDR3 protein: CASRRTSYGYTF

D gene: NA
V gene: TRBV3-1/TRBV3-2
clone size: NA
J gene: TRBJ2-4
CDR3 DNA: TGTGCCAGCAGCCAAAGGTTCGCCAGCAAAAACATTCAGTACTTC
CDR3 protein: CASSQRFASKNIQYF

D gene: NA
V gene: TRBV18
clone size: NA
J gene: TRBJ1-2
CDR3 DNA: TGTGCCAGCTCACCACAGGAAGGGTTTAACTATGGCTACACCTTC
CDR3 protein: CASSPQEGFNYGYTF

D gene: TRBD2
V gene: TRBV6-6
clone size: NA
J gene: TRBJ2-2
CDR3 DNA: TGTGCCAGCATGGCGGGAGGGTTCGCGAACACCGGGGAGCTGTTTTTT
CDR3 protein: CASMAGGFANTGELFF

D gene: NA
V gene: TRBV30
clone size: NA
J gene: TRBJ2-3
CDR3 DNA: TGTGCCTGGAGTGTTCCCCAGGCAGATACGCAGTATTTT
CDR3 protein: CAWSVPQADTQYF

D gene: TRBD1
V gene: TRBV11-2
clone size: NA
J gene: TRBJ2-7
CDR3 DNA: TGTGCCAGCAGCTTAGGGACAGGGAAATCCTACGAGCAGTACTTC
CDR3 protein: CASSLGTGKSYEQYF

D gene: TRBD2
V gene: TRBV9
clone size: NA
J gene: TRBJ2-1
CDR3 DNA: TGTGCCAGCAGCGTAGATACCAGCGGGGGTACAAATGAGCAGTTCTTC
CDR3 protein: CASSVDTSGGTNEQFF

D gene: NA
V gene: TRBV9
clone size: NA
J gene: TRBJ2-2
CDR3 DNA: TGTGCCAGCAGCCCCCACCTAGACACCGGGGAGCTGTTTTTT
CDR3 protein: CASSPHLDTGELFF